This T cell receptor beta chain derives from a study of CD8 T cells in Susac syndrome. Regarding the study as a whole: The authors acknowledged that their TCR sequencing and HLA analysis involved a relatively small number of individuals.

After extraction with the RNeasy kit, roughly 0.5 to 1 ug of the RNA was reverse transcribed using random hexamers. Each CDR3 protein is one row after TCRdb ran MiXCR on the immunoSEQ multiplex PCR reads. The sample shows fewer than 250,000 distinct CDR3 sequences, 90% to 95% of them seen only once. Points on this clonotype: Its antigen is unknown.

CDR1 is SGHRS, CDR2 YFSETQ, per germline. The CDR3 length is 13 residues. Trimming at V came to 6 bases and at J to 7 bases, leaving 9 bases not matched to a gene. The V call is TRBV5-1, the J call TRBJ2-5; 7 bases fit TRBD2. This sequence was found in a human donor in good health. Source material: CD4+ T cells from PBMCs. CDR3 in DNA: TGCGCCAGCACGAAGCGGGGACTCGGGACCCAGTACTTC. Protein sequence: CASTKRGLGTQYF.